This T cell receptor (beta chain) emerged from a study of blood T cell repertoires in COVID-19. Study background: Specimens from acute and convalescent COVID-19 originated in the United States, Italy and Spain. Sample material is recorded as cDNA or gDNA derived from T cells, B-cell-depleted T cells, or PBMCs.

Per the germline V gene, CDR1 is SGHVS and CDR2 is FQNEAQ. This CDR3 is built from 15 residues. V was clipped by 5 bases and J by 7 bases; unmatched bases: 7. In the original workflow: Reference gene primer amplification gave estimated nucleated cell counts. The table came from immunoSEQ multiplex PCR; TCRdb's copy has only in-frame clones and leaves some out. V, J and clone size were drawn from that table, and D and trimming were deduced from the DNA. The sample consists of about 150,000 clones, around 85% of them appearing once. The chain links TRBV7-8 to TRBJ1-4; 10 nucleotides agree with TRBD1. Sequenced: peripheral blood. This TCR derives from a woman in her 70s with acute or convalescent COVID-19. The CDR3 nucleotides are TGTGCCAGCAGCCCCAGACAGGGGGCGAGTGAAAAACTGTTTTTT. The encoded protein is CASSPRQGASEKLFF.